These 32 T cell receptor beta chains were sequenced from one sample in a study of CD8 T cells in Susac syndrome. RNA was extracted with the RNeasy kit, and a quantity of roughly 0.5 to 1 ug was reverse transcribed using random hexamers. TCRdb reprocessed the immunoSEQ multiplex PCR reads via MiXCR and lists one record per CDR3 protein. The table has over 95,000 distinct CDR3 sequences, 85% to 95% seen once. Source material: CD4+ T cells from PBMCs. These receptors all come from a human donor in good health.

This sequence joins TRBV20-1 and TRBJ1-5; D is ambiguous. The CDR3 consists of 13 residues. Germline V gene lookup returns CDR1 DFQATT and CDR2 SNEGSKA (reference sequence). Trimming shortened V by 0 bases and J by 0 bases, and 3 bases separated the two germline ends. As DNA, the CDR3 is TGCAGTGCTAGAGAATATAGCAATCAGCCCCAGCATTTT. Its protein is CSAREYSNQPQHF.

The chain employs TRBV15 and TRBJ2-1; D may be TRBD2 (5 bases). The germline V gene has CDR1 LNHNV and CDR2 YYDKDF (reference sequence). Trimming pared 1 base from V and 5 bases from J, leaving 9 bases between. The CDR3 runs 14 residues. CDR3 DNA sequence: TGTGCCACCAGCAGAGCGGGGAGTGACAATGAGCAGTTCTTC. Translation: CATSRAGSDNEQFF.

The V and J genes are TRBV28 and TRBJ2-7, with 10 positions matching TRBD1. CDR3 length equals 14 residues. Germline CDR1 and CDR2: MDHEN and SYDVKM. The junction had 0 bases not matched to a gene; V was cut back by 4 bases and J by 0 bases. CDR3 nucleotide sequence: TGTGCCAGCAGTTGGACAGGGGGCTCCTACGAGCAGTACTTC. Protein: CASSWTGGSYEQYF.

This chain connects TRBV5-1 to TRBJ1-2, with a weak D call TRBD1 (5 bases). V was trimmed by 0 bases and J by 9 bases, leaving 15 bases between them. This CDR3 comprises 14 residues. CDR1 is SGHRS, CDR2 YFSETQ, per germline. The CDR3 spells CASSLGSGTDSYTF. CDR3 coding DNA: TGCGCCAGCAGCTTGGGCTCCGGGACCGATAGCTACACCTTC.

V and J are TRBV6-1 and TRBJ2-3; 16 nucleotides agree with TRBD2. The CDR3 spans 19 residues. Unmatched junction bases numbered 8, after V lost 4 bases and J lost 1 base. Germline-derived CDR1 and CDR2 are MNHNS and SASEGT. Here the CDR3 reads CASSVLGLAGGPGTDTQYF. The DNA of the CDR3 is TGTGCCAGCAGTGTATTGGGACTAGCGGGGGGGCCGGGCACAGATACGCAGTATTTT.

The CDR3 spells CASSFTSRPDTQYF. As DNA, the CDR3 is TGTGCCAGCAGCTTCACGTCCCGGCCAGATACGCAGTATTTT. V is TRBV7-2 and J is TRBJ2-3; D gene ambiguous. Germline V gene data show CDR1 as SGHTA and CDR2 as FQGNSA. The CDR3 spans 14 residues. Trimming took 3 bases from V and 4 from J, leaving 11 bases between them.

Points on this clonotype: At one boundary the junction diverges from the germline segment, which might be a read error. V gene TRBV11-2 combines with J gene TRBJ2-1, with 10 bases that match TRBD2. The germline V gene encodes CDR1 SGHAT and CDR2 FQNNGV. The CDR3 sequence is 20 residues long. The CDR3 region is CASRLGMGLAPRSSSDEQFF. The CDR3 coding sequence is TGTGCCAGCAGGTTAGGGATGGGACTAGCGCCTCGTTCTTCCTCCGATGAGCAGTTCTTC.

The chain couples TRBV7-2 to TRBJ1-1; possibly TRBD1 for D (6 bases). The CDR3 loop spans 14 amino acids. Trimming removed 5 bases at V and 0 bases at J, with 10 bases between. The V gene's germline CDR1 is SGHTA and CDR2 FQGNSA. CDR3 protein: CASSRGTLNTEAFF. In DNA, the CDR3 is TGTGCCAGCAGCCGCGGGACACTGAACACTGAAGCTTTCTTT.

The V gene is TRBV5-1, the J gene TRBJ1-1; perhaps TRBD1 as D (5 bases). V gave up 0 bases and J gave up 7 bases, with 13 bases separating them. The CDR3 is made up of 14 amino acids. Germline CDR1 SGHRS, CDR2 YFSETQ. The CDR3 bases are TGCGCCAGCAGCTTGGAGGCAGGGATAAATGAAGCTTTCTTT. Its translation: CASSLEAGINEAFF.

The chain is built from TRBV2 and TRBJ1-2, with a tentative D call TRBD1 (6 bases). The CDR3 runs 13 residues. From germline, CDR1 is SNHLY and CDR2 FYNNEI. The V and J ends lost 4 bases and 2 bases respectively, with 8 bases between them. Here the CDR3 reads CASSVQGNYGYTF. CDR3 nucleotides: TGTGCCAGCAGTGTACAGGGCAACTATGGCTACACCTTC.

This CDR3 is CATSRGVQVEGPDTQYF. The DNA for the CDR3 is TGTGCCACCAGCAGAGGAGTTCAAGTTGAGGGACCAGATACGCAGTATTTT. V and J are TRBV15 and TRBJ2-3; D possibly uses TRBD1 or TRBD2 (5 bases each). CDR1 LNHNV and CDR2 YYDKDF come from the germline V gene (reference sequence). Trimming removed 1 base at V and 4 bases at J, with 18 bases between. CDR3 size: 17 residues.

This clonotype was seen just once. The chain recombines TRBV27 with TRBJ2-7, with D possibly matching TRBD1 (6 bases). V was trimmed by 5 bases and J by 1 base, leaving 9 bases between them. The CDR3 loop spans 13 amino acids. Germline lookup yields CDR1 MNHEY and CDR2 SMNVEV (reference sequence). In DNA, the CDR3 is TGTGCCAGCAGTAGGGGGTCATCCTACGAGCAGTACTTC. Protein: CASSRGSSYEQYF.

The chain links TRBV5-4 to TRBJ2-5; D uncertain. Between the trimmed V and J ends, which lost 1 base and 3 bases, there was a span of 13 bases. Germline values: CDR1 SGHNT, CDR2 YYREEE (reference sequence). CDR3 size: 15 residues. CDR3 DNA: TGTGCCAGCAGCTTGCAGGTGACCTCGAAAGAGACCCAGTACTTC. It encodes CASSLQVTSKETQYF.

The V and J genes are TRBV19 and TRBJ1-3, with 9 positions matching TRBD1. The CDR3 totals 18 residues. CDR1 and CDR2 from the germline V gene are LNHDA and SQIVND (reference sequence). V dropped 7 bases and J dropped 0; count of bases not matched to a gene: 13. CDR3 protein: CASTSGTGQSRSGNTIYF. The CDR3 DNA reads as TGTGCCAGTACCTCCGGGACAGGGCAGAGCCGCTCTGGAAACACCATATATTTT. The full variable domain, in which reference TRBV19 and TRBJ1-3 provide the parts outside the CDR3, is DGGITQSPKYLFRKEGQNVTLSCEQNLNHDAMYWYRQDPGQGLRLIYYSQIVNDFQKGDIAEGYSVSREKKESFPLTVTSAQKNPTAFYLCASTSGTGQSRSGNTIYFGEGSWLTVV.

The CDR3, as DNA: TGTGCCAGCAGACCTTCGACGGTCGGTGGAGAGCACTCCCCTAGCCAGAATGAGCAGTTCTTC. Amino acids: CASRPSTVGGEHSPSQNEQFF. This chain connects TRBV6-1 to TRBJ2-1, with D maybe TRBD2 (5 bases). The V end lost 6 bases, the J end lost 7 bases, and 37 bases lay between the germline ends. CDR1 and CDR2 (germline): MNHNS, SASEGT. The CDR3 totals 21 residues.

The chain links TRBV24-1 to TRBJ2-3; no firm D call. Trimming took off 4 bases at V and 2 bases at J, with 12 bases between the two ends. The CDR3 contains 15 residues. The germline V gene has CDR1 KGHDR and CDR2 SFDVKD. DNA for the CDR3: TGTGCCACCAGTGACCACGAAAATTACACAGATACGCAGTATTTT. Protein product: CATSDHENYTDTQYF.

The chain couples TRBV5-1 to TRBJ1-4; D is ambiguous. The germline gives CDR1 SGHRS, CDR2 YFSETQ. Trimming took off 0 bases at V and 12 bases at J, with 9 bases between the two ends. The CDR3 covers 12 residues. The CDR3 DNA sequence: TGCGCCAGCAGCTTGGAGGGCAGCGAACTGTTTTTT. Protein product: CASSLEGSELFF.

The chain recombines TRBV5-6 with TRBJ1-2; 7 bases map to TRBD1. The germline V gene has CDR1 SGHDT and CDR2 YYEEEE. J gave up 3 bases and V 2 bases, and 13 bases lay outside the gene matches. The CDR3 runs to 17 residues. CDR3 sequence reads: CASSFFFKPGTDYGYTF. The CDR3 region has the DNA TGTGCCAGCAGCTTTTTTTTCAAACCCGGGACAGACTATGGCTACACCTTC.

The V call is TRBV9, the J call TRBJ2-3; 8 bases are a match to TRBD2. The germline gives CDR1 SGDLS, CDR2 YYNGEE. V shed 0 bases and J 6 bases; nucleotides not matched to a gene: 3. This CDR3 is built from 14 residues. In nucleotides, the CDR3 is TGTGCCAGCAGCGTAGACGGGGGGGCGGATACGCAGTATTTT. Protein: CASSVDGGADTQYF.

This chain connects TRBV20-1 to TRBJ2-2; D gene uncertain. This CDR3 has 14 residues. Between the trimmed V and J ends, which lost 0 bases and 5 bases, there was a span of 10 bases. Germline V gene lookup returns CDR1 DFQATT and CDR2 SNEGSKA (reference sequence). The CDR3 protein is CSARDHLITGELFF. For the CDR3, the DNA is TGCAGTGCTAGAGATCACCTCATAACCGGGGAGCTGTTTTTT.

The chain couples TRBV6-2 or TRBV6-3 to TRBJ2-2, with 11 positions matching TRBD2. Germline V gene lookup returns CDR1 MNHEY and CDR2 SVGEGT. This CDR3 spans 16 amino acids. The trim removed 4 bases at V and 2 bases at J, leaving 3 bases unmatched. The CDR3 DNA reads TGTGCCAGCAGTTCGACTAGCGGGACCAACACCGGGGAGCTGTTTTTT. Its translation: CASSSTSGTNTGELFF.

The gene calls are TRBV30 and TRBJ1-2, with TRBD1 identical over 8 bases. The V gene's germline CDR1 is GTSNPN and CDR2 SVGIG (reference sequence). J gave up 8 bases and V 4 bases, and 9 bases lay outside the gene matches. The CDR3 totals 13 residues. In nucleotides, the CDR3 is TGTGCCTGGACCGGGACAGGTTTTGGAGGCTACACCTTC. Protein product: CAWTGTGFGGYTF.

V usage is TRBV6-2 or TRBV6-3 and J usage is TRBJ1-6; D ambiguous. V was clipped by 2 bases and J by 5 bases, with 13 bases between them. The CDR3 has 16 amino acids. Per the germline V gene, CDR1 is MNHEY and CDR2 is SVGEGT. DNA for the CDR3: TGTGCCAGCAGTTACGGACCGAGACCGAATAATTCACCCCTCCACTTT. This codes for CASSYGPRPNNSPLHF.

The J gene is TRBJ1-2, the V gene TRBV3-1; the D gene is possibly TRBD1 (6 bases). The CDR3 has 16 amino acids. Germline V CDR1 and CDR2: LGHDT, YNNKEL (reference sequence). V gave up 0 bases and J gave up 2 bases, with 13 bases separating them. The CDR3 nucleotides read TGTGCCAGCAGCCAAGATGCGTTACAGGGAAACTATGGCTACACCTTC. Translated: CASSQDALQGNYGYTF.

The rearrangement links TRBV15 to TRBJ2-1; TRBD2 aligns across 13 bases. The CDR3 length is 16 residues. Germline V gene sequence: CDR1 LNHNV, CDR2 YYDKDF (reference sequence). The ends lost 1 base at V and 6 bases at J; junction bases unmatched: 3. Here the CDR3 DNA reads TGTGCCACCAGCAGAGCCGGGACTAGCGGGGCCAATGAGCAGTTCTTC. It yields the protein CATSRAGTSGANEQFF.

V gene TRBV20-1 combines with J gene TRBJ2-1; 9 bases fit TRBD1. V shed 3 bases, J shed 4 bases, and the junction held 10 bases outside the gene matches. The germline gives CDR1 DFQATT, CDR2 SNEGSKA (reference sequence). This CDR3 contains 16 residues. This CDR3 reads CSARPIGTGIYNEQFF. The CDR3 DNA is TGCAGTGCTAGGCCGATAGGGACAGGGATTTACAATGAGCAGTTCTTC.

The count of this clonotype is one. V is TRBV20-1 and J is TRBJ1-1; TRBD1 matches 7 bases. CDR1 is DFQATT and CDR2 is SNEGSKA in the germline V gene (reference sequence). V gave up 5 bases and J gave up 3 bases; unmatched junction bases: 9. The CDR3 loop spans 14 amino acids. CDR3 DNA: TGCAGTGCTCACCCTACAGGGGACTACACTGAAGCTTTCTTT. This sequence encodes CSAHPTGDYTEAFF.

This clonotype was observed once. This chain uses TRBV6-2 or TRBV6-3 with TRBJ1-1; the D gene is possibly TRBD1 (6 bases). The CDR3 has 12 amino acids. V dropped 6 bases and J dropped 7 bases, with 12 bases sitting between them. CDR1 MNHEY and CDR2 SVGEGT come from the germline V gene. The CDR3 nucleotides read TGTGCCAGCAGCCCGGACAGATATGAAGCTTTCTTT. Translated, it gives CASSPDRYEAFF.

The chain has TRBV29-1 and TRBJ2-5; no reliable D call. V was clipped by 4 bases and J by 1 base, with 13 bases between them. Germline lookup yields CDR1 SQVTM and CDR2 ANQGSEA. This CDR3 contains 14 residues. CDR3 protein: CSVALRFSQETQYF. In nucleotides, the CDR3 is TGCAGCGTTGCTCTGCGGTTCTCCCAAGAGACCCAGTACTTC.

CDR3 bases: TGTGCCAGCAGTGGAGCCGTCTATGGCTACACCTTC. Amino acids: CASSGAVYGYTF. The chain links TRBV12-3 or TRBV12-4 to TRBJ1-2, with unresolved D. V was cut by 5 bases and J by 4 bases, with 8 bases left in between. The CDR3 spans 12 residues.

J is TRBJ2-7 and V is TRBV7-6; the match to TRBD2 covers 9 bases. Germline CDR1 is SGHVS and CDR2 is FNYEAQ. The CDR3 has 17 residues. J was trimmed by 3 bases and V by 6 bases; bases with no gene match: 15. DNA of the CDR3: TGTGCCAGCAGTGGGAGCTCAGGCGGGAGGGCCGTCTACGAGCAGTACTTC. Encoded protein: CASSGSSGGRAVYEQYF.

This sequence joins TRBV20-1 and TRBJ1-1, with D unclear. The CDR3 has 13 residues. The germline V gene has CDR1 DFQATT and CDR2 SNEGSKA (reference sequence). V was cut by 1 base and J by 0 bases, with 6 bases left in between. CDR3 bases: TGCAGTGCTAGAGGCAGTCTGAACACTGAAGCTTTCTTT. Amino acids: CSARGSLNTEAFF.